This record concerns one T cell receptor beta chain sequence. Its antigen has not been determined. No base quality information exists; no much larger clone differs at one position. The immunoSEQ Assay, a bias-controlled multiplex PCR, was used to amplify TCRbeta CDR3 regions from genomic DNA. In the source study's methods: Within the assay, amplification of reference gene primers was used to estimate how many nucleated cells each sample contained. To quantify the absolute abundance of each unique TCRbeta CDR3 rearrangement, sequence reads were collapsed and filtered. For each sample, productive Simpson clonality was calculated as the square root of Simpson's diversity index across productive rearrangements. Entries here come from immuneACCESS through TCRdb and include only in-frame sequences with V and J called. Some clones fail to appear in such tables; in the studies checked, an unresolved V gene covers under half of the shortfall, and the cause of the remainder is unknown. That table gives V, J and clone size, and the DNA gave D and trimming. For this sample the table gives roughly 410,000 clones, of which 89% were detected only once. The ten largest clones capture 1% to 1.5% of the sample.

These data belong to a study of blood T cell repertoires in COVID-19 (dated by TCRdb to the early 2020s). Broadly, across the study: Samples covering the acute and convalescent phases of COVID-19 were provided by collaborators in the United States, Italy and Spain. Where available, HLA class I and class II types were obtained from metadata supplied by the sample provider rather than from assay-based typing. A freely available public database, intended as a resource for researchers studying the immune response to SARS-CoV-2, is where the repertoires were released. Sample metadata almost always included a de-identified subject ID, COVID-19 status, age in years and sex. The material from the prospective study consisted of cDNA or gDNA derived from T cells, B-cell-depleted T cells, or PBMCs. The dataset comprised deeply sampled blood TCRbeta repertoires from subjects exposed to, actively infected with, or recovered from COVID-19. The samples were drawn from two sources: the first 160 participants of the ongoing ImmuneRACE study, and over 1,000 subjects contributed by 6 global collaborators.

Broader findings and caveats from the paper: The amount of clinical and demographic metadata varied by source and participant and was provided uncurated.

Whole blood was collected in K2EDTA tubes by collaborating institutions according to the institutions' own protocols. Collaborator samples were shipped for TCRbeta analysis as frozen whole blood, isolated PBMCs, or DNA extracted from either sample type. The sample was peripheral blood. The sequence derives from a man in his forties or fifties with acute or convalescent COVID-19.

The CDR3 region: CASSPLSGGARYEQFF. DNA sequence: TGCGCCAGCAGCCCCTTAAGCGGGGGGGCTAGGTATGAGCAGTTCTTC. The chain employs TRBV4-1 and TRBJ2-1; 10 nucleotides in the junction match TRBD2. Relative to germline, V is missing 4 bases and J is missing 8 bases, with 11 bases of the junction outside any gene match. Reading from cysteine to phenylalanine, the CDR3 counts 16 amino acids. Kept here is only the CDR3 DNA, which spans 48 bases and is read in frame from base 1. CDR1 is given as MGHRA and CDR2 as YSYEKL, both from the germline V gene.